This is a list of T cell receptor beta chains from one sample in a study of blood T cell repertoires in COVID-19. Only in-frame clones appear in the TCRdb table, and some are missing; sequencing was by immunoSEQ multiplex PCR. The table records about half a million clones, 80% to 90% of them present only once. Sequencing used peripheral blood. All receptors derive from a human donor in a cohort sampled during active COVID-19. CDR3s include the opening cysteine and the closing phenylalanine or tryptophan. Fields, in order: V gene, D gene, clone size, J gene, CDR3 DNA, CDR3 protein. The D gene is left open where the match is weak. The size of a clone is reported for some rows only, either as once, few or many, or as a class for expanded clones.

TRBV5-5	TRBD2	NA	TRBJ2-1	TGTGCCAGCACCATAAGCGGGAGGTTCCTAGGTGAGCAGTTCTTC	CASTISGRFLGEQFF
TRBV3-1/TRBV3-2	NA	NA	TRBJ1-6	TGTGCCAGCAGCCAAAGTGCGGGGAATAATTCACCCCTCCACTTT	CASSQSAGNNSPLHF
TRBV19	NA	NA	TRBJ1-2	TGTGCCAGTAGTCTCGGGTCTCAAACTGGCTACACCTTC	CASSLGSQTGYTF
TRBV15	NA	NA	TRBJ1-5	TGTGCCACCAGCAGAGATAGCGGGCAGGGCTCGAGCAATCAGCCCCAGCATTTT	CATSRDSGQGSSNQPQHF
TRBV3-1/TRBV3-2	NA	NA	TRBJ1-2	TGTGCCAGCAGCCAAGTGGAGGGCCAGGGCTATGGCTACACCTTC	CASSQVEGQGYGYTF
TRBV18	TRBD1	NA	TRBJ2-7	TGTGCCAGCTCCCCTACCGGGACAGGGAACCTACACGAGCAGTACTTC	CASSPTGTGNLHEQYF
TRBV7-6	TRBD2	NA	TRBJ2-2	TGTGCCAGCAGCGCCCAACTAGCGGGAGCCACCGGGGAGCTGTTTTTT	CASSAQLAGATGELFF
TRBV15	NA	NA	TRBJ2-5	TGTGCCACCCGAGGGGGATCCGGAGAGACCCAGTACTTC	CATRGGSGETQYF
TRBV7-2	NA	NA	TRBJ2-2	TGTGCCAGCAGCTATGTCCCTCGGGAGCTGTTTTTT	CASSYVPRELFF
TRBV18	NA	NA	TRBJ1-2	TGTGCCAGCTCACCACCAGCGGGACAAGACAACTATGGCTACACCTTC	CASSPPAGQDNYGYTF
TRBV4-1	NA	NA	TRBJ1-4	TGCGCCAGCAGCCTCGACAGTGCAACTAATGAAAAACTGTTTTTT	CASSLDSATNEKLFF
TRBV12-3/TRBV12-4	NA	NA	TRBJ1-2	TGTGCCAGCAGCAGACAGATCCACTATGGCTACACCTTC	CASSRQIHYGYTF
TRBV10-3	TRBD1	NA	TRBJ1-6	TGTGCCATCAGTGAGACACTAGAGGGACAGAATAATTCACCCCTCCACTTT	CAISETLEGQNNSPLHF
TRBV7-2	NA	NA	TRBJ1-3	TGTGCCAGCAGCTTAGATCCCCAGGGGACGACTGGTTACGGAAACACCATATATTTT	CASSLDPQGTTGYGNTIYF
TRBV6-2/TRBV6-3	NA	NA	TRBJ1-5	TGTGCCAGCAGTAAATCGAGGGATAGCAATCAGCCCCAGCATTTT	CASSKSRDSNQPQHF
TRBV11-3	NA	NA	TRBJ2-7	TGTGCCAGCAGCCCTCGGACTACCAGCTACGAGCAGTACTTC	CASSPRTTSYEQYF
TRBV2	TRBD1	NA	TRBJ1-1	TGTGCCAGGTCAGGGGGGCCGGGAGCTTTCTTT	CARSGGPGAFF
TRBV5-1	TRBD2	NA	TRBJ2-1	TGCGCCAGCACCCTACAGCGGGAGATCCACAATGAGCAGTTCTTC	CASTLQREIHNEQFF
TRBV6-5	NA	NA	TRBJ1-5	TGTGCCAGCAGTTACTCGAGGGGGGGAGGACAGCCCCAGCATTTT	CASSYSRGGGQPQHF
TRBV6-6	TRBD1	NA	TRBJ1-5	TGTGCCAGCAGACAAGGGGGCGCGGGGCAGCCCCAGCATTTT	CASRQGGAGQPQHF
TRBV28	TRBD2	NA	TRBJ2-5	TGTGCCAGCACCGTGGGACTAGCGGGAGGAGGGCAAGAGACCCAGTACTTC	CASTVGLAGGGQETQYF
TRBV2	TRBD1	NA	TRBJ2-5	TGTGCCAGCAGGTACCGGGACAGGCCCCCAGAGACCCAGTACTTC	CASRYRDRPPETQYF
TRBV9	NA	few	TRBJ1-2	TGTGCCAGCAGCGTAGCTCCAGGCCCTAACTATGGCTACACCTTC	CASSVAPGPNYGYTF
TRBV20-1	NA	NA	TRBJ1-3	TGCAGTGCTCCCAGGGGTAACACCATATATTTT	CSAPRGNTIYF
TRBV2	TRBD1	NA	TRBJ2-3	TGTGCCAGCAGTGAAGGGGACAGGGACCCAGATACGCAGTATTTT	CASSEGDRDPDTQYF
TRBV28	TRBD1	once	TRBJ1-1	TGTGCCAGCAGTTCCAGTCGAATGGGACAGGCATACGGTGAAGCTTTCTTT	CASSSSRMGQAYGEAFF
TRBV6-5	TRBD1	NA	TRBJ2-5	TGTGCCAGCAGTCGCGGGACAGGGGGAGAGACCCAGTACTTC	CASSRGTGGETQYF
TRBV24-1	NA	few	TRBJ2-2	TGTGCCACCAGTGATCCGCCAGGGAAGGGGGGGTCCGGGGAGCTGTTTTTT	CATSDPPGKGGSGELFF
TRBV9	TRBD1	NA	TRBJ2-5	TGTGCCAGCAGCCCCAGGGTTGGGACAGTAAGAGGGCAAGAGACCCAGTACTTC	CASSPRVGTVRGQETQYF
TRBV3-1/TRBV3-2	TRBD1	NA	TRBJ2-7	TGTGCCAGCAGCCCGCTCGAGGGGGCGAGGGAGCAGTACTTC	CASSPLEGAREQYF
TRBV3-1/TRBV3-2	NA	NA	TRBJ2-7	TGTGCCAGCAGCCAAGGACTAGTCAGCTCCTACGAGCAGTACTTC	CASSQGLVSSYEQYF
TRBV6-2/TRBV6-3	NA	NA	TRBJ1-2	TGTGCCAGCAGCCCCCCCCTTATGGGCTACACCTTC	CASSPPLMGYTF
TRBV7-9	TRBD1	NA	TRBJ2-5	TGTGCCAGCAGCCCAGGACAGGGAAAAGAGACCCAGTACTTC	CASSPGQGKETQYF
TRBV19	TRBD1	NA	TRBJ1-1	TGTGCCAGTAACCGAATACCGGGACAGCTGAACACTGAAGCTTTCTTT	CASNRIPGQLNTEAFF
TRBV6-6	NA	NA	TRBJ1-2	TGTGCCAGCAGCTGGGGCGCAGAGAACTATGGCTACACCTTC	CASSWGAENYGYTF
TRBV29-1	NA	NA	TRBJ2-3	TGCAGCGTTGCTTTGTTTGGCGGTAGCACAGATACGCAGTATTTT	CSVALFGGSTDTQYF
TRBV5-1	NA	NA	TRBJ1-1	TGCGCCAGCAGCTCCGGGGTCTCGAACACTGAAGCTTTCTTT	CASSSGVSNTEAFF
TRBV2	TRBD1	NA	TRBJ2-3	TGTGCTAGCACGGGACAGGGCATGGGCACAGATACGCAGTATTTT	CASTGQGMGTDTQYF
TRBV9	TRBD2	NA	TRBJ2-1	TGTGCCGGCAGCGTAGGAGGACTAGCGGGAGCTAATGAGCAGTTCTTC	CAGSVGGLAGANEQFF
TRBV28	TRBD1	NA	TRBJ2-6	TGTGCCAGCAGGCCGGGACAGGGGGTGGCTGGGGCCAACGTCCTGACTTTC	CASRPGQGVAGANVLTF
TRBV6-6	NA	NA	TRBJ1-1	TGTGCCAGCGTCCCGACAGAGAACACTGAAGCTTTCTTT	CASVPTENTEAFF
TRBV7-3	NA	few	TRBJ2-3	TGTGCCAGCAGCCAGGGAGGAGCTCGCACAGATACGCAGTATTTT	CASSQGGARTDTQYF
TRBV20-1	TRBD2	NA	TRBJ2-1	TGCAGTGCTAGTTACACGGGGGGGGTTTACAATGAGCAGTTCTTC	CSASYTGGVYNEQFF
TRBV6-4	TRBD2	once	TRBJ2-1	TGTGCCAGCACTCTGCGGGAGGGGTACAATGAGCAGTTCTTC	CASTLREGYNEQFF
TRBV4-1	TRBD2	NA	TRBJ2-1	TGCGCCAGCAGCCAGCAACCAGCGGGACTTGTCTACAATGAGCAGTTCTTC	CASSQQPAGLVYNEQFF
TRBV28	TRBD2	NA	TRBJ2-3	TGTGCCAGCAGCCGGGGAGGGCGGAGAAGCACAGATACGCAGTATTTT	CASSRGGRRSTDTQYF
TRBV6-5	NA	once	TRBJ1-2	TGTGCCAGCAAGGCCAGGGTCTATGGCTACACCTTC	CASKARVYGYTF
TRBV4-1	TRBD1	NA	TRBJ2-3	TGCGCCAGCAGCGAAGCGGGACAGGGGGGAGATACGCAGTATTTT	CASSEAGQGGDTQYF
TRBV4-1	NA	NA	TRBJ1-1	TGCGCCAGCAGCCTCAGGGTGGTGGGGGCAAAGACTGAAGCTTTCTTT	CASSLRVVGAKTEAFF
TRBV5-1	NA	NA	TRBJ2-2	TGCGCCAGCAGCTTGAACGGAGGGAACACCGGGGAGCTGTTTTTT	CASSLNGGNTGELFF